What follows are 22 T cell receptor beta chains derived from one specimen sequenced in a study of blood T cell repertoires in COVID-19 (TCRdb year 2020). Libraries came from the immunoSEQ multiplex PCR assay. Entries here come from immuneACCESS through TCRdb and include only in-frame sequences with V and J called. Some clones fail to appear in such tables; in the studies checked, an unresolved V gene covers under half of the shortfall, and the cause of the remainder is unknown. This sample has approximately 40,000 clones in its table, and 91% of those were observed once. The ten largest clones represent less than 7% of the sample. The sequencing sample was made of peripheral blood. Source of these receptors: an elderly woman with acute or convalescent COVID-19.

This chain joins TRBV19 and TRBJ1-2, with D perhaps matching TRBD1 (5 bases). The CDR3 has 16 residues. Per germline, CDR1 LNHDA and CDR2 SQIVND (reference sequence). V lost 3 bases and J lost 0, with 14 bases in between. The DNA of the CDR3 is TGTGCCAGTAGTATGGGCCCGGGGGACGCTAACTATGGCTACACCTTC. Translation gives CASSMGPGDANYGYTF.

This clone was seen a handful of times. The rearrangement links TRBV4-2 to TRBJ2-7; D is undetermined. The CDR3 totals 15 residues. Trimming pared 0 bases from V and 2 bases from J, leaving 11 bases between. CDR1 LGHNA and CDR2 YNFKEQ come from the germline V gene. In DNA, the CDR3 is TGTGCCAGCAGCCAAGATGTAAGTGGCCCCTACGAGCAGTACTTC. The encoded protein is CASSQDVSGPYEQYF.

The chain combines TRBV29-1 with TRBJ1-2, with D tentatively TRBD1 (5 bases). V shed 6 bases and J shed 5 bases, with 10 bases lying between them. Germline V gives CDR1 SQVTM, CDR2 ANQGSEA. The CDR3 is 11 amino acids. In DNA, the CDR3 is TGCAGCGTGACAGAGACTTATGGCTACACCTTC. This gives the protein CSVTETYGYTF.

This chain joins TRBV5-1 and TRBJ1-1; 7 bases map to TRBD1. The CDR3 has 14 residues. V lost 2 bases and J lost 5; bases outside the gene matches: 6. Per the germline V gene, CDR1 is SGHRS and CDR2 is YFSETQ. In nucleotides, the CDR3 is TGCGCCAGCAGCTTATCGACAGGGAGAACTGAAGCTTTCTTT. Its translation is CASSLSTGRTEAFF.

The chain carries TRBV19 and TRBJ2-3; TRBD1 matches 7 bases. The ends lost 8 bases at V and 1 base at J; junction bases unmatched: 3. The CDR3 sequence is 13 residues long. Germline-derived CDR1 and CDR2 are LNHDA and SQIVND (reference sequence). CDR3 region: CASYDRGTDTQYF. The CDR3 bases are TGTGCCAGTTATGACAGGGGCACAGATACGCAGTATTTT.

This chain joins TRBV9 and TRBJ1-1, with TRBD1 as a possible D gene (5 bases). V was clipped by 4 bases and J by 4 bases, with 11 bases between them. This CDR3 contains 13 residues. Germline V gene lookup returns CDR1 SGDLS and CDR2 YYNGEE. CDR3 sequence reads: CASSSREGTEAFF. For the CDR3, the DNA is TGTGCCAGCAGCTCCAGGGAAGGCACTGAAGCTTTCTTT. The entire variable domain, with the rest obtained from reference TRBV9 and TRBJ1-1, is as follows: DSGVTQTPKHLITATGQRVTLRCSPRSGDLSVYWYQQSLDQGLQFLIQYYNGEERAKGNILERFSAQQFPDLHSELNLSSLELGDSALYFCASSSREGTEAFFGQGTRLTVV.

The chain links TRBV5-6 to TRBJ2-7; 10 bases align to TRBD1. After removal of 2 bases from V and 2 bases from J, the junction contained 4 bases not matched to a gene. The germline V gene has CDR1 SGHDT and CDR2 YYEEEE. The CDR3 covers 15 residues. The CDR3 nucleotides are TGTGCCAGCAGCTTAGTAGGGACAGGGGCCTACGAGCAGTACTTC. Residues: CASSLVGTGAYEQYF.

This clone was detected once. The CDR3: CASSPLAGGLEDTQYF. The CDR3 bases are TGTGCCAGCAGTCCCCTGGCGGGGGGTCTTGAAGATACGCAGTATTTT. This sequence joins TRBV2 and TRBJ2-3; 8 bases line up with TRBD2. The CDR3 length is 16 residues. J was trimmed by 5 bases and V by 5 bases; bases with no gene match: 12. Germline CDR1 and CDR2: SNHLY and FYNNEI.

The count of this clone is one. This sequence joins TRBV9 and TRBJ2-7; 7 bases match TRBD1. CDR1 is SGDLS and CDR2 is YYNGEE in the germline V gene. Trimming removed 3 bases from V and 6 bases from J; junction bases left unmatched: 6. The CDR3 length is 13 residues. CDR3 loop: CASSAITGAEQYF. The CDR3 DNA sequence: TGTGCCAGCAGCGCGATAACAGGGGCCGAGCAGTACTTC.

In this sample, this clone turned up once. The chain joins TRBV27 to TRBJ2-2; D may be TRBD2 (7 bases). Germline V gene sequence: CDR1 MNHEY, CDR2 SMNVEV (reference sequence). This CDR3 is built from 15 residues. The V gene lost 7 bases and the J gene lost 4 bases, with 16 bases spanning the gap. Here the CDR3 reads CASKKGGGATGELFF. DNA of the CDR3: TGTGCCAGCAAGAAGGGGGGGGGCGCCACCGGGGAGCTGTTTTTT.

V gene TRBV30 combines with J gene TRBJ2-1; a possible D gene is TRBD1 (5 bases). The germline V gene encodes CDR1 GTSNPN and CDR2 SVGIG (reference sequence). This CDR3 spans 15 amino acids. The V gene lost 0 bases and the J gene lost 2 bases, with 11 bases spanning the gap. The CDR3 DNA follows: TGTGCCTGGAGTGTTTTGGACACAGCCTACAATGAGCAGTTCTTC. This sequence encodes CAWSVLDTAYNEQFF.

The chain couples TRBV19 to TRBJ1-5; 8 positions match TRBD1. There are 16 residues in the CDR3. From germline, CDR1 is LNHDA and CDR2 SQIVND (reference sequence). Trimming cost V 3 bases and J 6 bases; bases outside gene matches: 10. CDR3 DNA: TGTGCCAGTAGTATTCTCAGCGGACAGGGCTCTCAGCCCCAGCATTTT. As protein: CASSILSGQGSQPQHF.

V usage is TRBV6-5 and J usage is TRBJ1-5, with D unclear. V lost 4 bases, J lost 1 base, and 11 bases lay in between. The CDR3 is 15 amino acids. Germline-derived CDR1 and CDR2 are MNHEY and SVGAGI. The CDR3 sequence is CASSFRQTSNQPQHF. The CDR3 DNA reads TGTGCCAGCAGTTTCAGGCAGACGAGCAATCAGCCCCAGCATTTT.

This rearrangement joins TRBV7-2 to TRBJ2-1; perhaps TRBD1 as D (6 bases). Germline CDR1 reads SGHTA; CDR2 reads FQGNSA. CDR3 length equals 14 residues. V was clipped by 1 base and J by 10 bases, with 14 bases between them. CDR3 amino acids: CASSLVGARREQFF. The DNA for the CDR3 is TGTGCCAGCAGCTTAGTGGGGGCGCGGCGAGAGCAGTTCTTC.

The CDR3, as DNA: TGCAGCGTTGACGGGACAGGGGGGGACTACGAGCAGTACTTC. Amino acids: CSVDGTGGDYEQYF. The genes are TRBV29-1 and TRBJ2-7; 11 nucleotides match TRBD1. The V segment lost 3 bases and the J segment 3 bases; nucleotides outside the gene matches: 4. Germline loops: CDR1 SQVTM, CDR2 ANQGSEA. This CDR3 is 14 amino acids long.

The chain links TRBV7-2 to TRBJ2-7, with D possibly TRBD1 on 6 matching bases. V lost 6 bases and J 2 bases, leaving 17 bases between the germline ends. CDR1 SGHTA and CDR2 FQGNSA come from the germline V gene. The CDR3 is made up of 15 amino acids. The CDR3 region has the DNA TGTGCCAGCAGGCGTAATACAGGGCCCCCCTACGAGCAGTACTTC. This translates into CASRRNTGPPYEQYF.

The chain recombines TRBV7-3 with TRBJ2-2; 14 bases match TRBD2. The germline gives CDR1 SGHTA, CDR2 FQGTGA. The V segment lost 2 bases and the J segment 2 bases; nucleotides outside the gene matches: 10. This CDR3 has 20 residues. This CDR3 reads CASSLLPGTSGGQNTGELFF. In DNA, the CDR3 is TGTGCCAGCAGCTTACTCCCCGGGACTAGCGGGGGCCAAAACACCGGGGAGCTGTTTTTT. Looking up the rest from reference TRBV7-3 and TRBJ2-2 gives the full variable domain: GAGVSQTPSNKVTEKGKYVELRCDPISGHTALYWYRQSLGQGPEFLIYFQGTGAADDSGLPNDRFFAVRPEGSVSTLKIQRTERGDSAVYLCASSLLPGTSGGQNTGELFFGEGSRLTVL.

This chain joins TRBV28 and TRBJ2-1; D unclear. Trimming shortened V by 4 bases and J by 10 bases, and 14 bases separated the two germline ends. This CDR3 has 13 residues. Germline V CDR1 and CDR2: MDHEN, SYDVKM. The CDR3 DNA follows: TGTGCCAGCAGTTCCGGTTCCGTGTGGGAGCAGTTCTTC. Its translation: CASSSGSVWEQFF.

This chain uses TRBV5-1 with TRBJ1-1, with D perhaps matching TRBD1 (5 bases). The CDR3 contains 16 residues. Germline loops: CDR1 SGHRS, CDR2 YFSETQ. The ends were cut back, 1 base at V and 2 bases at J, with 15 bases in the middle. The CDR3 here is CASSLSRPRANTEAFF. CDR3 bases: TGCGCCAGCAGCTTGTCGCGTCCCAGGGCAAACACTGAAGCTTTCTTT.

The V call is TRBV11-3, the J call TRBJ2-2; D is unresolved. Per germline, CDR1 SGHNT and CDR2 YENEEA. Between the trimmed V and J ends, which lost 5 bases and 7 bases, there was a span of 11 bases. CDR3 size: 13 residues. The CDR3 DNA sequence: TGTGCCAGCAGCCTCTATGGTGGCGGGGAGCTGTTTTTT. Translating it yields CASSLYGGGELFF.

The chain combines TRBV5-8 with TRBJ2-3; tentatively, D is TRBD1 (5 bases). V was clipped by 1 base and J by 0 bases, with 9 bases between them. The CDR3 spans 15 residues. CDR1 SGHTS and CDR2 YDEGEE come from the germline V gene. The CDR3 DNA sequence: TGTGCCAGCAGCTTGCTGGACACAAGCACAGATACGCAGTATTTT. Amino acid sequence: CASSLLDTSTDTQYF.

V gene TRBV5-5 combines with J gene TRBJ1-1; D unresolved. CDR3 length equals 14 residues. CDR1 is SGHKS, CDR2 YYEKEE, per germline (reference sequence). Trimming stripped 1 base from V and 0 bases from J, with 7 bases between. The CDR3 here is CASSLIGMNTEAFF. CDR3 nucleotides: TGTGCCAGCAGCTTGATCGGGATGAACACTGAAGCTTTCTTT.